This entry features one TCR beta chain sequence. Its antigen is still unknown. The ends were cut back, 6 bases at V and 1 base at J, with 16 bases in the middle. CDR3 length: 16 amino acids. Germline CDR1 SNHLY, CDR2 FYNNEI. The data were produced by immunoSEQ multiplex PCR, yet TCRdb's version contains in-frame clones alone and is incomplete. The repertoire holds about 130,000 clones, with roughly nine tenths as singletons. The sample is drawn from a study of cytomegalovirus exposure and HLA in healthy donors. Regarding the study as a whole: In vitro experiments confirmed that three CMV-associated chains were specific for CMV antigens. Using the classifier, cytomegalovirus status was reportedly diagnosed with high specificity and sensitivity. The authors listed around 150 TCR beta chains as cytomegalovirus-associated. Subsequent analysis showed first-cohort TCR clusters tending to co-occur in about 110 validation repertoires.

The TCR originated in a woman aged 18-29 years in good health and CMV-seropositive. The chain uses TRBV2 and TRBJ2-1; a possible D gene is TRBD2 (6 bases). The specimen sequenced was PBMCs. In nucleotides, the CDR3 is TGTGCCAGCAGCGGAGGGACTGCAACTTCCTACAATGAGCAGTTCTTC. Its translation: CASSGGTATSYNEQFF.